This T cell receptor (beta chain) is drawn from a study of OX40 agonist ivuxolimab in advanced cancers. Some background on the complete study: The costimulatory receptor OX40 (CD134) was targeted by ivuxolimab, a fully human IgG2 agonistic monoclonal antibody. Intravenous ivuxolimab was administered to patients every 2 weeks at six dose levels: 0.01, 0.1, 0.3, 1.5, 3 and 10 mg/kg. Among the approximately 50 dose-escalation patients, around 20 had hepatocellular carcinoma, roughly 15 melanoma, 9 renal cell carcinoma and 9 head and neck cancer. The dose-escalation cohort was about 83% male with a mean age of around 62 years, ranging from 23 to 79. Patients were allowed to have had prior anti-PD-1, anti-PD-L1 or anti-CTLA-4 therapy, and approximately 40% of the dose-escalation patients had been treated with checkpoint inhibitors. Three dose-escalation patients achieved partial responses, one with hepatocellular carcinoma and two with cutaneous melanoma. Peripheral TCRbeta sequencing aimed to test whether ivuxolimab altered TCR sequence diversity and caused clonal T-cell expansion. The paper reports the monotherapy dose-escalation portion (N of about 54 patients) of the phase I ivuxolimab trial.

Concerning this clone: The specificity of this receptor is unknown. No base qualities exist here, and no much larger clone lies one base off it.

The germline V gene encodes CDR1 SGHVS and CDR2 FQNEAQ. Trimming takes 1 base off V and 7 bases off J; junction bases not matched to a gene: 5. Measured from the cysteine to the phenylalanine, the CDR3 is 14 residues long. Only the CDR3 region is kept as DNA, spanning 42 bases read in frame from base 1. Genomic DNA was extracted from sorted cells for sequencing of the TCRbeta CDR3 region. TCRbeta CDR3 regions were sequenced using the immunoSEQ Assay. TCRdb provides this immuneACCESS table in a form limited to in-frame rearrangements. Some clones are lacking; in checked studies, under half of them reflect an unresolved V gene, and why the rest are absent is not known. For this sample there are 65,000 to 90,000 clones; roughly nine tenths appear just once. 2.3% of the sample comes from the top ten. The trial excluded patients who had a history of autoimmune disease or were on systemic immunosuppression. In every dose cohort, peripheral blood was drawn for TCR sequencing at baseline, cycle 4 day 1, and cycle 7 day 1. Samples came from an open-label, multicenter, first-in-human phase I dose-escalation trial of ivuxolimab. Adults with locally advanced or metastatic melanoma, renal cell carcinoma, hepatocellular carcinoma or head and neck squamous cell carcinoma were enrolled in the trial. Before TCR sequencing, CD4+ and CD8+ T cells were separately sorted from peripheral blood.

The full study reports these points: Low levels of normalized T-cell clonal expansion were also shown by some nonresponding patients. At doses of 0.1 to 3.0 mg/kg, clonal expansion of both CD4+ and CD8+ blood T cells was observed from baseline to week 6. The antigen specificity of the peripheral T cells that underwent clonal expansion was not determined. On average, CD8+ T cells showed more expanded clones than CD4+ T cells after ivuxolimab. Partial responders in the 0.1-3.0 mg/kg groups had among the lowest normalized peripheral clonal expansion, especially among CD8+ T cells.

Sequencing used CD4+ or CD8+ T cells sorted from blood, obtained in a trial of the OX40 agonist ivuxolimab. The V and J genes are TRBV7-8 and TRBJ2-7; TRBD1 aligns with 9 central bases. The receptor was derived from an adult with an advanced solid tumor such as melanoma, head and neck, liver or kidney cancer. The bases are TGTGCCAGCAGCTTAGGGGACAGGGTTAGTGAGCAGTACTTC. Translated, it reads CASSLGDRVSEQYF.